This TCR beta chain was retrieved from a study of cytomegalovirus exposure and HLA in healthy donors. The study's findings and limits: The authors later found most CMV-associated TCR beta chains appeared HLA-restricted. The study labeled under 200 TCR beta chains cytomegalovirus-associated. A later analysis linked fewer than 20,000 TCR beta sequences to HLA alleles at 0.05 false discovery rate.

Notes on this clone: The antigen remains undetermined.

The PCR used 60 Vbeta and 13 Jbeta primers. Authors' methods: Per a later analysis, the number of unique TCR beta chains was approximately 80 million, of which around 9.9 million were shared. Profiled with immunoSEQ multiplex PCR; TCRdb holds only in-frame clones, not every one. From that table come the V and J calls and clone size; the DNA was used to work out D and trimming. The data show about 190,000 clones, around 73% seen once. The material sequenced was PBMCs. The source is a woman in her twenties or thirties in good health and CMV-seropositive.

The CDR3 bases are TGTGCCAGCAGCGCCTTGGGGACAGGGGACACCGGGGAGCTGTTTTTT. As protein: CASSALGTGDTGELFF. The chain links TRBV9 to TRBJ2-2, with 10 bases matching TRBD1. V dropped 3 bases and J dropped 3; count of bases not matched to a gene: 5. This CDR3 region has 16 residues. Looked up from germline, CDR1 is SGDLS and CDR2 is YYNGEE.